The rows below give T cell receptor beta chains drawn from one sample of a study of CD8 T cells in Susac syndrome. Via MiXCR, TCRdb re-called the immunoSEQ multiplex PCR reads, giving one row per CDR3 protein. This repertoire shows fewer than 350,000 distinct CDR3 sequences, 90% to 95% found once; its top ten account for about 0.07%. The sequenced sample consisted of CD4+ T cells from PBMCs. The receptors derive from a human donor with multiple sclerosis. Each CDR3 is given with its conserved first and last residue. The D gene is left open where the match is weak. Size tells how often a clone was seen (once, few, many) or the class of an expanded clone, and some rows leave it out.

>NA|TRBV5-1|TRBJ1-1|NA
TGCGCCAGCGTTGGAACCGGACCCAATATGAACACTGAAGCTTTCTTT
CASVGTGPNMNTEAFF
>TRBD2|TRBV12-3/TRBV12-4|TRBJ2-5|NA
TGTGCCAGCAGTATCGGGGGGGCCGGTGGGACCCAGTACTTC
CASSIGGAGGTQYF
>TRBD1|TRBV6-1|TRBJ2-5|NA
TGTGCCAGCAGCCCTACAGGGGATCTGGCTCAAGAGACCCAGTACTTC
CASSPTGDLAQETQYF
>NA|TRBV7-2|TRBJ2-5|NA
TGTGCCAGCAGCCGAGCCGGGTCTGCCCGTGTGGAGACCCAGTACTTC
CASSRAGSARVETQYF
>TRBD1|TRBV5-4|TRBJ2-2|NA
TGTGCCAGCAGCTGGGACAGAGGGGAGCTGTTTTTT
CASSWDRGELFF
>NA|TRBV6-2/TRBV6-3|TRBJ2-6|NA
TGTGCCAGCAGTTACTCAAGGGCCGGGGCCAACGTCCTGACTTTC
CASSYSRAGANVLTF
>NA|TRBV29-1|TRBJ2-5|NA
TGCAGCGTTGGGCCCCCCCAAGAGACCCAGTACTTC
CSVGPPQETQYF
>NA|TRBV7-2|TRBJ1-6|NA
TGTGCCAGCAGCTTAATCTCGACAGGCTCCTATAATTCACCCCTCCACTTT
CASSLISTGSYNSPLHF
>NA|TRBV6-2/TRBV6-3|TRBJ2-2|NA
TGTGCCAGCAGACCCCCCACAGGGAACGGCGGGGAGCTGTTTTTT
CASRPPTGNGGELFF
>NA|TRBV7-2|TRBJ1-2|NA
TGTGCCAGCAGCTTAGCGGTGCTGGATGGCTACACCTTC
CASSLAVLDGYTF
>TRBD1|TRBV18|TRBJ1-1|few
TGTGCCAGCTCACTAGGACAGGGACGGGACACTGAAGCTTTCTTT
CASSLGQGRDTEAFF
>NA|TRBV13|TRBJ1-1|NA
TGTGCCAGCAGCTTACCAGGGATGGGGAACACTGAAGCTTTCTTT
CASSLPGMGNTEAFF
>NA|TRBV20-1|TRBJ2-5|once
TGCAGTGCTAGCGCATGGACAGACCAAGAGACCCAGTACTTC
CSASAWTDQETQYF
>TRBD1|TRBV20-1|TRBJ1-1|NA
TGCAGTGCTCCACGACAGGGTTCGAGAACTGAAGCTTTCTTT
CSAPRQGSRTEAFF
>TRBD1|TRBV20-1|TRBJ2-7|NA
TGCAGTGCTTCCAGACAGGGGAATCAGAACGAGCAGTACTTC
CSASRQGNQNEQYF
>NA|TRBV9|TRBJ2-1|few
TGTGCCAGCAGCTCCGGGACTGGTTCTTACAATGAGCAGTTCTTC
CASSSGTGSYNEQFF
>NA|TRBV9|TRBJ1-1|NA
TGTGCCAGCAGCGTAGTGGAGGGAGGCACTGAAGCTTTCTTT
CASSVVEGGTEAFF
>NA|TRBV3-1|TRBJ2-1|NA
TGTGCCAGCAGCCAAGGGATGCGGGGTGAGAGCAATGAGCAGTTCTTC
CASSQGMRGESNEQFF
>TRBD1|TRBV7-6|TRBJ2-1|few
TGTGCCAGCAGCGATAGTCACAGGGGAGCTGTTAATGAGCAGTTCTTC
CASSDSHRGAVNEQFF
>TRBD2|TRBV20-1|TRBJ2-7|few
TGCAGTGCTCTGAGCGGGAGGAGGGCCTACGAGCAGTACTTC
CSALSGRRAYEQYF
>NA|TRBV27|TRBJ2-1|once
TGTGCCAGCTTACCTCTCTCAGGGTGGCTTAGGAATGAGCAGTTCTTC
CASLPLSGWLRNEQFF
>NA|TRBV20-1|TRBJ2-2|NA
TGCAGTGCTTTAAAGGACTTCAACTGGGCAGGCACCGGGGAGCTGTTTTTT
CSALKDFNWAGTGELFF
>TRBD2|TRBV7-9|TRBJ2-7|once
TGTGCCAGCAGCTTAGGACTAGCAAGCCACGAGCAGTACTTC
CASSLGLASHEQYF
>TRBD2|TRBV7-2|TRBJ2-7|once
TGTGCCAGCAGCCGGGGACTAGCGGGCCGCAACTACGAGCAGTACTTC
CASSRGLAGRNYEQYF
>NA|TRBV6-6|TRBJ2-1|NA
TGTGCCAGCAGTTGGGGCACGTACAATGAGCAGTTCTTC
CASSWGTYNEQFF
>NA|TRBV4-1|TRBJ2-5|NA
TGCGCCAGCAGCCAAGATTGGAGGGGGCAAGGGGAGACCCAGTACTTC
CASSQDWRGQGETQYF
>NA|TRBV19|TRBJ1-2|few
TGTGCCAGTAGTAAATGGGGTTACAGGAATGGCTACACCTTC
CASSKWGYRNGYTF
>NA|TRBV15|TRBJ1-2|once
TGTGCCACCAGCAGAGATATTGGGGGCTACACCTTC
CATSRDIGGYTF
>TRBD2|TRBV12-3/TRBV12-4|TRBJ2-1|NA
TGTGCCAGCAGTTTCGGGGGAGGGTACTACAATGAGCAGTTCTTC
CASSFGGGYYNEQFF
>NA|TRBV20-1|TRBJ1-5|NA
TGCAGTGCCCGGGGGGGTATGGGCAATCAGCCCCAGCATTTT
CSARGGMGNQPQHF
>NA|TRBV5-1|TRBJ2-1|NA
TGCGCCAGCAGCTTGGATAGTGGTTGGCAGTTCTTC
CASSLDSGWQFF
>NA|TRBV18|TRBJ2-7|NA
TGTGCCAGCTCACCACCGAGGGGAGATCCGTACTTC
CASSPPRGDPYF
>NA|TRBV3-1|TRBJ1-1|NA
TGTGCCAGCAGCCAACTCGGGTTTCAGACTGAAGCTTTCTTT
CASSQLGFQTEAFF
>NA|TRBV5-1|TRBJ1-1|NA
TGCGCCAGCAGCTACTACGGGGGCGGTGGTGGTAACACTGAAGCTTTCTTT
CASSYYGGGGGNTEAFF
>NA|TRBV20-1|TRBJ2-3|once
TGCAGTGTACCCGCGAGGACTAGCACAGATACGCAGTATTTT
CSVPARTSTDTQYF
>NA|TRBV18|TRBJ2-1|NA
TGTGCCAGCTCACCCCAGGGTGGCAATGAGCAGTTCTTC
CASSPQGGNEQFF
>TRBD1|TRBV11-2|TRBJ1-1|NA
TGTGCCAGCAGCTCAACGATCGGGACAGGGGACACTGAAGCTTTCTTT
CASSSTIGTGDTEAFF
>NA|TRBV12-5|TRBJ2-3|once
TGTGCTAGTGGTCAGGAAGACCCTAGCACAGATACGCAGTATTTT
CASGQEDPSTDTQYF
>TRBD2|TRBV23-1|TRBJ2-7|once
TGCGCCAGCGAGGGTATAAGCGGGAGGTGCTCCTACGAGCAGTACTTC
CASEGISGRCSYEQYF
>NA|TRBV20-1|TRBJ2-3|NA
TGCAGTGCTAGCCCAAGGAGGGCCTATGCGACAGATACGCAGTATTTT
CSASPRRAYATDTQYF
>NA|TRBV5-1|TRBJ2-7|NA
TGCGCCAGCAGAGACGGGAGCTCCTACGAGCAGTACTTC
CASRDGSSYEQYF
>NA|TRBV6-5|TRBJ2-3|NA
TGTGCCTCCGGGACATTGGGGACCGGCACAGATACGCAGTATTTT
CASGTLGTGTDTQYF
>NA|TRBV19|TRBJ2-5|NA
TGTGCCAGTAGTGTGGGTTTAGAAGAGACCCAGTACTTC
CASSVGLEETQYF
>NA|TRBV2|TRBJ1-5|NA
TGTGCCAGCAGTGAAGAGGTAGGGGGAACCCCCCAGCATTTT
CASSEEVGGTPQHF
>TRBD1|TRBV18|TRBJ1-1|once
TGTGCCAGCTCCCAGACAGGGGATACTGAAGCTTTCTTT
CASSQTGDTEAFF
>NA|TRBV5-1|TRBJ2-7|NA
TGCGCCAGCAGCTTGACTAGCCTAGACGAGCAGTACTTC
CASSLTSLDEQYF
>NA|TRBV5-4|TRBJ1-1|NA
TGTGCCAGCAGCGGAGGGGGAGCAACTGAAGCTTTCTTT
CASSGGGATEAFF
>NA|TRBV19|TRBJ2-5|NA
TGTGCCAGTAGCCTCCCGGGACTTCCTGAAGAGACCCAGTACTTC
CASSLPGLPEETQYF
>NA|TRBV2|TRBJ2-7|NA
TGTGCCAGCAGTGAGGTGGGCGAGCAGTACTTC
CASSEVGEQYF
>NA|TRBV7-3|TRBJ2-4|NA
TGTGCCAGCAGCCCGACGGCAAATCTAGCCAAAAACATTCAGTACTTC
CASSPTANLAKNIQYF
>NA|TRBV7-9|TRBJ1-2|NA
TGTGCCAGCAGCTTAACCGGGGCTGGGGCTGAGGGCTACACCTTC
CASSLTGAGAEGYTF
>NA|TRBV7-2|TRBJ2-6|NA
TGTGCCAGCAGCTTAGAGCAGTTGCGGGCCAACGTCCTGACTTTC
CASSLEQLRANVLTF
>NA|TRBV6-6|TRBJ2-6|once
TGTGCCAGCAGTTACTCGGCCGGCTCTGGGGCCAACGTCCTGACTTTC
CASSYSAGSGANVLTF
>NA|TRBV24-1|TRBJ2-1|once
TGTGCCACCAGTGACCCCGGGACTGACAATGAGCAGTTCTTC
CATSDPGTDNEQFF
>NA|TRBV5-5|TRBJ1-1|NA
TGTGCCAGCAGCTTCGGGGGTGAGGAAGAAGCTTTCTTT
CASSFGGEEEAFF
>NA|TRBV19|TRBJ1-5|NA
TGTGCCAGTAGGAGCTCTGGGGGGCCCCAGCATTTT
CASRSSGGPQHF
>NA|TRBV30|TRBJ1-1|NA
TGTGCCCTTCAGGGGTACACTGAAGCTTTCTTT
CALQGYTEAFF
>NA|TRBV7-9|TRBJ1-4|NA
TGTGCCTTGGGCGCGGGGGGTAATGAAAAACTGTTTTTT
CALGAGGNEKLFF
>TRBD1|TRBV6-5|TRBJ1-2|NA
TGTGCCAGCAGTTACTCGGACAGGGCCAACTATGGCTACACCTTC
CASSYSDRANYGYTF